This TCR beta chain was observed in a study of beta chain features in type 1 diabetes. Study conclusions and caveats: TCRB CDR3s from Type 1 diabetes patients were moderately but significantly shorter in all four CD4+ subsets.

The CDR3 covers 15 residues. The germline V gene has CDR1 SGDLS and CDR2 YYNGEE. Sequencing targeted expressed TCRB transcripts, as all isolated RNA had been reverse transcribed. The data were produced by immunoSEQ multiplex PCR, yet TCRdb's version contains in-frame clones alone and is incomplete. The profile shows hundreds of thousands of clones, around an eighth of them singletons. This clone was seen only a few times. Its antigen is unidentified. Cell sorting via CD45RO/CCR7/CD25/CD127/CD95/CD27 was performed to obtain CD4+ naive, central memory, regulatory and stem cell-like memory cells. Sorting gave populations that all exceeded 95% purity.

Sequencing used naive CD4+ T cells from blood. V is TRBV9 and J is TRBJ2-5; 7 positions match TRBD1. With the DNA end fitting TRBJ2-7 better, the J assignment may be wrong. The clonotype comes from a young man with type 1 diabetes. The CDR3: CASSVAGDSFYEQYF. CDR3 nucleotide sequence: TGTGCCAGCAGCGTAGCAGGGGACAGTTTCTACGAGCAGTACTTC.